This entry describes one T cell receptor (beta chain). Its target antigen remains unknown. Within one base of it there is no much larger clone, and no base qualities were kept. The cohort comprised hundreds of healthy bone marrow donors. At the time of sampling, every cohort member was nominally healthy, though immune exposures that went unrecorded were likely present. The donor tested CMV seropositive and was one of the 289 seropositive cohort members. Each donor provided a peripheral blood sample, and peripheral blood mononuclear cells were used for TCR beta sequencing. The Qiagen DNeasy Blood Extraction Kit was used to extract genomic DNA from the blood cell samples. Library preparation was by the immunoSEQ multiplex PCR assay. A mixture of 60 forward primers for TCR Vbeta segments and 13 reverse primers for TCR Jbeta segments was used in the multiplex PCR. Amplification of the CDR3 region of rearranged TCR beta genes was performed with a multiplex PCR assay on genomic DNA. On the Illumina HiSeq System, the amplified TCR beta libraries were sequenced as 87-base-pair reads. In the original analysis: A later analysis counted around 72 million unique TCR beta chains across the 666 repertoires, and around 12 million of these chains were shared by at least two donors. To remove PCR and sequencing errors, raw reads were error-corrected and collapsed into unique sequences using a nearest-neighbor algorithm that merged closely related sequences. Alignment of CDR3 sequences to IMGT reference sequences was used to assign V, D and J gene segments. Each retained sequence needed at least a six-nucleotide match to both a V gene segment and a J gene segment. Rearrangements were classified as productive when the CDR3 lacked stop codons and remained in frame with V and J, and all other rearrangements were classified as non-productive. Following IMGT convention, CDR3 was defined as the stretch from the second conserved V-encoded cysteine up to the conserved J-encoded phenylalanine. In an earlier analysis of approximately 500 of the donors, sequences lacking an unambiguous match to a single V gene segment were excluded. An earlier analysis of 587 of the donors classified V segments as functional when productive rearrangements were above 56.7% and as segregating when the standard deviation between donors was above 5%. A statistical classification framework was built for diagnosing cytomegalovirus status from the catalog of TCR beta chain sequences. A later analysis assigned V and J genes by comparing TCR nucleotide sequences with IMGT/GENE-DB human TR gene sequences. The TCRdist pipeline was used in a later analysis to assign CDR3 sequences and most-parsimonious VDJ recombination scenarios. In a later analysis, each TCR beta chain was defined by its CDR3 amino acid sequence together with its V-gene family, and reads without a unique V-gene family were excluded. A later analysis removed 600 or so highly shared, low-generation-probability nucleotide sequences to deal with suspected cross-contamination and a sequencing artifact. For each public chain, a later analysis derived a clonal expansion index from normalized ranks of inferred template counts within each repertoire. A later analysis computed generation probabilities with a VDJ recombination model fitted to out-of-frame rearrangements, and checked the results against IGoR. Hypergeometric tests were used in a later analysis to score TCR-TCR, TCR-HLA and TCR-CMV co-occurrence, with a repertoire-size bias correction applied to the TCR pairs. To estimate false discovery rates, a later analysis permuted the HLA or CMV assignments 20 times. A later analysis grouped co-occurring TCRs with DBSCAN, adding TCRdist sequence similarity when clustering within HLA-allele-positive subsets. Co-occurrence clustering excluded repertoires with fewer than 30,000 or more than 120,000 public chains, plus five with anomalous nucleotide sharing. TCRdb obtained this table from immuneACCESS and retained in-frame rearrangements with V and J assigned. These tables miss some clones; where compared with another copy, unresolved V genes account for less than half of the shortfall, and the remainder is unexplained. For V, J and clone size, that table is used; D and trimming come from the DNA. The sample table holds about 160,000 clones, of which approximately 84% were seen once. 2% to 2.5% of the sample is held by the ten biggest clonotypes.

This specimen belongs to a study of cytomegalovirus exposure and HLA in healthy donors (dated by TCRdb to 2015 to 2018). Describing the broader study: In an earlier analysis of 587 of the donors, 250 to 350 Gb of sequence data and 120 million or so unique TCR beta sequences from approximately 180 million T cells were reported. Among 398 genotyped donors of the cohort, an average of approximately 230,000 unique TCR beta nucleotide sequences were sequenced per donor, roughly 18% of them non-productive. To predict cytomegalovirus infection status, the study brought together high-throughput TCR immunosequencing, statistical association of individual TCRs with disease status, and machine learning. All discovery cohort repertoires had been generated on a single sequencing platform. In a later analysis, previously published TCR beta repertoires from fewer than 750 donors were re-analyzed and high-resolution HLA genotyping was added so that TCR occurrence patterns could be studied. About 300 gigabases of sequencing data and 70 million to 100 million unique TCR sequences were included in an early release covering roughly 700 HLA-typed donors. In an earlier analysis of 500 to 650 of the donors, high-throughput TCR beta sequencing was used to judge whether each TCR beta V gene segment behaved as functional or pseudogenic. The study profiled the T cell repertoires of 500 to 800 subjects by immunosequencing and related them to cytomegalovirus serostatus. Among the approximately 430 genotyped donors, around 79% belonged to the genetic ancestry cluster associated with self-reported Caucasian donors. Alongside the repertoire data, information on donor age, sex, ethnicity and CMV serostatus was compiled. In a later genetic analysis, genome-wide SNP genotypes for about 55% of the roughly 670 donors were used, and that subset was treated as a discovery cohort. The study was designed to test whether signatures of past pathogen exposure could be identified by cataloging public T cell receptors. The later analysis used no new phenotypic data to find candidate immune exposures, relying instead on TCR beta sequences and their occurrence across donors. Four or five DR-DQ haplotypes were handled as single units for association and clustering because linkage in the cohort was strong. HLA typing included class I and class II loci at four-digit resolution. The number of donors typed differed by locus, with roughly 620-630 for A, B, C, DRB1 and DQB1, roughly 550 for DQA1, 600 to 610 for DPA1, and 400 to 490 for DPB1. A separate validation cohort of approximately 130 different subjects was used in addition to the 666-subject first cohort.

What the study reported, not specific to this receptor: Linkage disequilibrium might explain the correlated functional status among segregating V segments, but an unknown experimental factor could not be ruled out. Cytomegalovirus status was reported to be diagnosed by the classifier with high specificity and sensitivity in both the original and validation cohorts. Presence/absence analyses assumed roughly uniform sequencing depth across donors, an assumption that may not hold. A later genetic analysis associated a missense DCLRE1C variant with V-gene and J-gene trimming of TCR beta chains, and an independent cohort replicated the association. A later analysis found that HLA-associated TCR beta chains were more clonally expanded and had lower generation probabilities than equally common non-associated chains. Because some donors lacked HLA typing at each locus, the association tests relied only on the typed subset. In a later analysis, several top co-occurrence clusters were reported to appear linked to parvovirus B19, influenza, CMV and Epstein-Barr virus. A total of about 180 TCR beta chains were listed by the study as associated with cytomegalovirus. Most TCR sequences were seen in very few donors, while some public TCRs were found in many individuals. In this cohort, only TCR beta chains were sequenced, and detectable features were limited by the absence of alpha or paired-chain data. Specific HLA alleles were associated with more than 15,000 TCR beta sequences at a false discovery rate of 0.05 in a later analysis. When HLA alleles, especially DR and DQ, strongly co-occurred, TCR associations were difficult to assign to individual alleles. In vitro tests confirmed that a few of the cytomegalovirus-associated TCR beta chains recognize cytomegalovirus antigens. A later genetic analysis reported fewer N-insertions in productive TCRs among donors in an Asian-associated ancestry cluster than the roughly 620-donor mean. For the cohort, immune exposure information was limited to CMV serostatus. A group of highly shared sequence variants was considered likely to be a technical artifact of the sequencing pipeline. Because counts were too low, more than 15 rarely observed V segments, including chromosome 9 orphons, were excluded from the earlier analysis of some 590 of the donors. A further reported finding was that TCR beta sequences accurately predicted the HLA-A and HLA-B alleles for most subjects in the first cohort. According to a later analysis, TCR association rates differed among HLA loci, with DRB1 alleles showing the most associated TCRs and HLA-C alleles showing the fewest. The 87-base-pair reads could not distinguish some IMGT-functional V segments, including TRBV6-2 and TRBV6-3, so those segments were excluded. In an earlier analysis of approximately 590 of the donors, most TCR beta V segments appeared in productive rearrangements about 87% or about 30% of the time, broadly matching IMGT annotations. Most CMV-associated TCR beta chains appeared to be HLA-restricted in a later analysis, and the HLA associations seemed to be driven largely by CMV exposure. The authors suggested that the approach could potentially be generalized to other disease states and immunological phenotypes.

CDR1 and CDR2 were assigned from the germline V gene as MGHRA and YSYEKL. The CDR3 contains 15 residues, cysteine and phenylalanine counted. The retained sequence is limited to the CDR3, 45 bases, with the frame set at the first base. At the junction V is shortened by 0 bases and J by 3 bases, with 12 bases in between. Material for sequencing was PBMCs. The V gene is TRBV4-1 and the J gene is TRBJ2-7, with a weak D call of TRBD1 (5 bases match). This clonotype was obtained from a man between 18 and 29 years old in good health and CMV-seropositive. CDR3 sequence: CASSQETTGVYEQYF. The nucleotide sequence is TGCGCCAGCAGCCAAGAGACCACAGGCGTCTACGAGCAGTACTTC.